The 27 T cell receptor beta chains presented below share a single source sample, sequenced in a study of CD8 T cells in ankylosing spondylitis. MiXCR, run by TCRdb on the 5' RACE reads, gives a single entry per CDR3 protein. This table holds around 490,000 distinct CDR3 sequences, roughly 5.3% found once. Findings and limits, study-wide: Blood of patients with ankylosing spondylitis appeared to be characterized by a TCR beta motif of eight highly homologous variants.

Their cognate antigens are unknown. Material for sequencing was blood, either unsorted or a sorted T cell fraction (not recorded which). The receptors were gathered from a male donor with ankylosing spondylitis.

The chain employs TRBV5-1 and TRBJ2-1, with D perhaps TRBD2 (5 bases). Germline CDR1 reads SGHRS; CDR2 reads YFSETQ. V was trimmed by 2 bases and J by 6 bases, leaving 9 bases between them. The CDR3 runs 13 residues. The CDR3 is CASSFEGFNEQFF. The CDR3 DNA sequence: TGCGCCAGCAGCTTTGAGGGTTTCAATGAGCAGTTCTTC.

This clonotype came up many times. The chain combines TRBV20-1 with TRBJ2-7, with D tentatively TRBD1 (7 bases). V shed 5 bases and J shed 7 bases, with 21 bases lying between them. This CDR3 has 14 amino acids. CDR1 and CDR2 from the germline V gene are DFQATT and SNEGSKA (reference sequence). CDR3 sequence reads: CSAPDRRGQDEQYF. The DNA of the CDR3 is TGCAGTGCTCCGGATCGGAGGGGGCAGGATGAGCAGTACTTC.

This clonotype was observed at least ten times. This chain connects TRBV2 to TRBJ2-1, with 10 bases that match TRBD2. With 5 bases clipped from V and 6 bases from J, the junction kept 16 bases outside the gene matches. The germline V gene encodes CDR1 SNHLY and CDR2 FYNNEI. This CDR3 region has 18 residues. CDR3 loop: CASSKDASGSSRFNEQFF. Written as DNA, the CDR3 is TGTGCCAGCAGTAAAGACGCTAGCGGGAGTTCCCGTTTCAATGAGCAGTTCTTC. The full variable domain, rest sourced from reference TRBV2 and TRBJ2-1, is EPEVTQTPSHQVTQMGQEVILRCVPISNHLYFYWYRQILGQKVEFLVSFYNNEISEKSEIFDDQFSVERPDGSNFTLKIRSTKLEDSAMYFCASSKDASGSSRFNEQFFGPGTRLTVL.

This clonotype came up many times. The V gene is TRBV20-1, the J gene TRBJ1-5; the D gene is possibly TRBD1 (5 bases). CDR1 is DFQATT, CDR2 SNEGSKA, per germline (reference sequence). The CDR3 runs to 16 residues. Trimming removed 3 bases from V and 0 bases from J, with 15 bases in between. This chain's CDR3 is CSASPPWGDSNQPQHF. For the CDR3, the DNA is TGCAGTGCTAGCCCCCCGTGGGGGGATAGCAATCAGCCCCAGCATTTT.

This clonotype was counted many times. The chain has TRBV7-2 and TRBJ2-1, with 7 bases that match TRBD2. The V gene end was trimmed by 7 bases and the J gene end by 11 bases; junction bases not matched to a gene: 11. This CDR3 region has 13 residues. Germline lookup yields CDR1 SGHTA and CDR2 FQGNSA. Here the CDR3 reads CASILAGRGKQFF. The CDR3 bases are TGTGCCAGCATCCTTGCGGGGCGGGGGAAGCAGTTCTTC.

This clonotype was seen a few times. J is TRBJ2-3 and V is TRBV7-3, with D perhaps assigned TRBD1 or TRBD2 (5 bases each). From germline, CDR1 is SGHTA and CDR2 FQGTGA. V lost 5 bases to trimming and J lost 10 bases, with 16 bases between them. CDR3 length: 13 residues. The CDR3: CASSPGEGRAQYF. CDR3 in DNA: TGTGCCAGCAGCCCTGGAGAGGGGCGGGCGCAGTATTTT.

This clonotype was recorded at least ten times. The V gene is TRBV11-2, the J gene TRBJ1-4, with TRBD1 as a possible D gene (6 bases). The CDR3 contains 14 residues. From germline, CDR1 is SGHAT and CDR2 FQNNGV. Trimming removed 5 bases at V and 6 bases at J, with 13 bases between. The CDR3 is CASSIQGGDEKLFF. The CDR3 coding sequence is TGTGCCAGCAGCATACAGGGAGGGGATGAAAAACTGTTTTTT. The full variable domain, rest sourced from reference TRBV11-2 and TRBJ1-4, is EAGVAQSPRYKIIEKRQSVAFWCNPISGHATLYWYQQILGQGPKLLIQFQNNGVVDDSQLPKDRFSAERLKGVDSTLKIQPAKLEDSAVYLCASSIQGGDEKLFFGSGTQLSVL.

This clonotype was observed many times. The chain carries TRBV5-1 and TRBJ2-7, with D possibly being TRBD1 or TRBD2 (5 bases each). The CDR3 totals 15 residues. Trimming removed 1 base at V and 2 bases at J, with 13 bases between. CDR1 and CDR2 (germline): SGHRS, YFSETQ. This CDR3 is CASSLPRDGTYEQYF. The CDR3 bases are TGCGCCAGCAGCTTGCCCCGGGACGGCACCTACGAGCAGTACTTC.

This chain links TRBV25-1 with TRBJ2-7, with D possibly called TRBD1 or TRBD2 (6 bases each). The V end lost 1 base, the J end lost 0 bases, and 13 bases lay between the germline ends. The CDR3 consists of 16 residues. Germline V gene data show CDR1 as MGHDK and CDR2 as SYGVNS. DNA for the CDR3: TGTGCCAGCAGTGAATGGTACAGGGAGGACTCCTACGAGCAGTACTTC. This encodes CASSEWYREDSYEQYF.

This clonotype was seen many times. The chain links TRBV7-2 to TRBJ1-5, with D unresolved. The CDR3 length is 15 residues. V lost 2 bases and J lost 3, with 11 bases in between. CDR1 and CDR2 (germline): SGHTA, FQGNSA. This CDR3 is CASSLSNSPNQPQHF. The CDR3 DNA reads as TGTGCCAGCAGCTTATCAAACAGCCCCAATCAGCCCCAGCATTTT.

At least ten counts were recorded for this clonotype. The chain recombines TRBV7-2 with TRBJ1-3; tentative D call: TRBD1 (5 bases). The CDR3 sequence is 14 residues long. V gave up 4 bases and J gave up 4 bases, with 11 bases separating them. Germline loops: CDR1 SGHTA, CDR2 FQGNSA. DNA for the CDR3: TGTGCCAGCAGCTCGACAGCGTCCGGAAACACCATATATTTT. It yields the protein CASSSTASGNTIYF.

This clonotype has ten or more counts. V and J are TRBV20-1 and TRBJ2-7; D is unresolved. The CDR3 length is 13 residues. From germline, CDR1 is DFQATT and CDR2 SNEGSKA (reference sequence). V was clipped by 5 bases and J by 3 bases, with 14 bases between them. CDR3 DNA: TGCAGTGCTCCCGGTATGGTATTCTACGAGCAGTACTTC. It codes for CSAPGMVFYEQYF.

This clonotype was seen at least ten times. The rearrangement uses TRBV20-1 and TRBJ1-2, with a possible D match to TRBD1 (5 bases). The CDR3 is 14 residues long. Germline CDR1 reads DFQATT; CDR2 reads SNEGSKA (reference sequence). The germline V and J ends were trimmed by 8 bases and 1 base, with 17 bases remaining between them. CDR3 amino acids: CSPQAGTVNYGYTF. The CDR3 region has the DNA TGCAGTCCCCAGGCAGGGACTGTTAACTATGGCTACACCTTC.

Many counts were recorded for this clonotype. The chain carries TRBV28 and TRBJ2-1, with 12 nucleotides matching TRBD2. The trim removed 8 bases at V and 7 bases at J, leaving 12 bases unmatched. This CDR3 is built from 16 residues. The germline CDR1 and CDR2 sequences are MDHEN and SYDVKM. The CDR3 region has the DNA TGTGCCAGCGGACGTTATTTTGGACTAGCGGGGAATGAGCAGTTCTTC. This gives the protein CASGRYFGLAGNEQFF. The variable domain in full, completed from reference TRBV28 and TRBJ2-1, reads DVKVTQSSRYLVKRTGEKVFLECVQDMDHENMFWYRQDPGLGLRLIYFSYDVKMKEKGDIPEGYSVSREKKERFSLILESASTNQTSMYLCASGRYFGLAGNEQFFGPGTRLTVL.

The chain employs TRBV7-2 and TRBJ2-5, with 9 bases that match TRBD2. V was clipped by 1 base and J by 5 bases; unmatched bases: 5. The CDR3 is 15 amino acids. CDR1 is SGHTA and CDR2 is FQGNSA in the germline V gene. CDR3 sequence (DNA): TGTGCCAGCAGCTTAGAGGCCACTAGCGGGGAGACCCAGTACTTC. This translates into CASSLEATSGETQYF.

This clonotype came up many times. CDR3 protein: CASRSRDRSYNEQFF. Written as DNA, the CDR3 is TGTGCCAGCAGGTCCCGGGACAGGTCCTACAATGAGCAGTTCTTC. V usage is TRBV7-2 and J usage is TRBJ2-1, with 8 positions matching TRBD1. The CDR3 length is 15 residues. Trimming cost V 6 bases and J 1 base; bases outside gene matches: 5. CDR1 is SGHTA and CDR2 is FQGNSA in the germline V gene.

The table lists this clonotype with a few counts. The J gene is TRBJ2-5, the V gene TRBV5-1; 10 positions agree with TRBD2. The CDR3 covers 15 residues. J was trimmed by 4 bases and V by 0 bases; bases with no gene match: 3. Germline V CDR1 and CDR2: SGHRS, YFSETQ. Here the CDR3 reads CASSLGPSGGETQYF. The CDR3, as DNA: TGCGCCAGCAGCTTGGGACCTAGCGGGGGAGAGACCCAGTACTTC.

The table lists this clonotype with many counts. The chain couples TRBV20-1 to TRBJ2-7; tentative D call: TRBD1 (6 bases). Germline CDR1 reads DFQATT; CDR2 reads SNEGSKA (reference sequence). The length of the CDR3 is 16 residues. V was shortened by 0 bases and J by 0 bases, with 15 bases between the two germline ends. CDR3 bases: TGCAGTGCTAGAGACTCCTACAGGGTACACTCCTACGAGCAGTACTTC. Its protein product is CSARDSYRVHSYEQYF.

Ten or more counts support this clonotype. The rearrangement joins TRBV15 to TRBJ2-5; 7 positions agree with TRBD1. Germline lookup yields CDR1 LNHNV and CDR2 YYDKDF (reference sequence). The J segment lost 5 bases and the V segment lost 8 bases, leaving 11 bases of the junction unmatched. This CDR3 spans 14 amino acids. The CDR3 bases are TGTGCCACCTCCGAGGGACAGTATGTGGAGACCCAGTACTTC. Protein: CATSEGQYVETQYF.

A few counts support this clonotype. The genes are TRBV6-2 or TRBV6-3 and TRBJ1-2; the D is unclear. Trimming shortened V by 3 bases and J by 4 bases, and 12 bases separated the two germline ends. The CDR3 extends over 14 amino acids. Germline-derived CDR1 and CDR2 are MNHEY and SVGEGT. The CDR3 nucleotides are TGTGCCAGCAGTTATTTACCAGATAGCTATGGCTACACCTTC. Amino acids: CASSYLPDSYGYTF.

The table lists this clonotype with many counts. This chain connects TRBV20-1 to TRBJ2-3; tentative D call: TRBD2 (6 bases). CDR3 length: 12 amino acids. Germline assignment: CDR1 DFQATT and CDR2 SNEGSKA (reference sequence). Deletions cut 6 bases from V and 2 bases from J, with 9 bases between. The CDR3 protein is CSAVADTDTQYF. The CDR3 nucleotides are TGCAGTGCCGTAGCGGACACAGATACGCAGTATTTT.

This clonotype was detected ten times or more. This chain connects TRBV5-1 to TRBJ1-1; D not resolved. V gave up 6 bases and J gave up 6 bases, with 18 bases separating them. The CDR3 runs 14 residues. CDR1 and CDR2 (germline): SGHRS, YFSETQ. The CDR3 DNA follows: TGCGCCAGCAAGGGCAGTTTAGAACATGCTGAAGCTTTCTTT. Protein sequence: CASKGSLEHAEAFF.

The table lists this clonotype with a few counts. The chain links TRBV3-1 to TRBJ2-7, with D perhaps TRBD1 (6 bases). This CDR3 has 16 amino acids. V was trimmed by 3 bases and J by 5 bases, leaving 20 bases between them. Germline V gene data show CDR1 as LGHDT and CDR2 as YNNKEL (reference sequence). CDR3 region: CASSQKSTGRTDEQYF. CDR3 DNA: TGTGCCAGCAGCCAGAAGTCCACAGGGAGAACAGACGAGCAGTACTTC.

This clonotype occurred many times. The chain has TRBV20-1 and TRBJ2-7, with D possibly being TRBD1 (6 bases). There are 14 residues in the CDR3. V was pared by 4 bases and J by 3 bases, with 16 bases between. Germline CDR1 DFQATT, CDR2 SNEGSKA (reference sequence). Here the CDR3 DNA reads TGCAGTGCTACTTTCCCGGGACAAATCTACGAGCAGTACTTC. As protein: CSATFPGQIYEQYF.

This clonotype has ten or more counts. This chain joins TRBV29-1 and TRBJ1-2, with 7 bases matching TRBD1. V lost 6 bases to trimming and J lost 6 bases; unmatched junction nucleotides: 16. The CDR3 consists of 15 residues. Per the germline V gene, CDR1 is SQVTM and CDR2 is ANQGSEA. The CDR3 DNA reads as TGCAGCGTAACAGGGGAGAACCGGATCGTCGATGGCTACACCTTC. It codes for CSVTGENRIVDGYTF.

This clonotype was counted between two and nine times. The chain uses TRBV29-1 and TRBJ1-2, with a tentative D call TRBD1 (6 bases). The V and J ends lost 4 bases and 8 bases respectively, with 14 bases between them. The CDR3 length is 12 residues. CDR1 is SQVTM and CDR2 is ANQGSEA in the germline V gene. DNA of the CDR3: TGCAGCGTTGGGGGGGCAAACGAGGGCTACACCTTC. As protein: CSVGGANEGYTF.

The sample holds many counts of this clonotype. DNA of the CDR3: TGTGCCAGCAGCTTACGGGCTAGCGGGGACCAGGGCGGGGAGCTGTTTTTT. It is translated as CASSLRASGDQGGELFF. The rearrangement uses TRBV7-9 and TRBJ2-2; 9 positions match TRBD2. V lost 2 bases, J lost 7 bases, and 11 bases stayed unmatched. The CDR3 is 17 amino acids. Per the germline V gene, CDR1 is SEHNR and CDR2 is FQNEAQ (reference sequence).